The TCR beta chain described here comes from a study of technical replicates of blood from a few donors. There are 17 residues in the CDR3. CDR1 is SGHRS, CDR2 YFSETQ, per germline. Trimming shortened V by 2 bases and J by 5 bases, and 23 bases separated the two germline ends. Generated by immunoSEQ multiplex PCR, the TCRdb table keeps only in-frame clones and is missing some. The sample yields under 110,000 clones, 96% seen once. The receptor was derived from a human donor in good health. The specimen sequenced was T cells isolated from PBMCs. The chain uses TRBV5-1 and TRBJ2-7, with unresolved D. The CDR3 DNA follows: TGCGCCAGCAGCTTTACCTCGTCGGGTAGCTCAATCGACGAGCAGTACTTC. It is translated as CASSFTSSGSSIDEQYF.